The text below deals with one T cell receptor beta chain. What it binds is not known. The data are from a study of lymphopenia after photon versus proton radiotherapy. General observations from the study: Photon-treated patients lost naive T cells and TCR diversity; proton-treated stayed stable. Survival link was tested only in deceased patients; proton benefit remains a possibility.

The data were produced by immunoSEQ multiplex PCR, yet TCRdb's version contains in-frame clones alone and is incomplete. The table has about 58,000 clones, 65% to 85% seen once. This CDR3 comprises 16 residues. Germline values: CDR1 SEHNR, CDR2 FQNEAQ (reference sequence). The J segment lost 2 bases and the V segment lost 4 bases, leaving 8 bases of the junction unmatched. Specimen: peripheral blood, collected from a patient treated with proton-based radiotherapy. The chain is built from TRBV7-9 and TRBJ2-5; 9 positions match TRBD2. The sequence was obtained from a man aged 55 to 69 with pancreatic cancer. This CDR3 is CASSSRLAALQETQYF. The DNA for the CDR3 is TGTGCCAGCAGCTCCCGACTAGCGGCGTTACAAGAGACCCAGTACTTC.